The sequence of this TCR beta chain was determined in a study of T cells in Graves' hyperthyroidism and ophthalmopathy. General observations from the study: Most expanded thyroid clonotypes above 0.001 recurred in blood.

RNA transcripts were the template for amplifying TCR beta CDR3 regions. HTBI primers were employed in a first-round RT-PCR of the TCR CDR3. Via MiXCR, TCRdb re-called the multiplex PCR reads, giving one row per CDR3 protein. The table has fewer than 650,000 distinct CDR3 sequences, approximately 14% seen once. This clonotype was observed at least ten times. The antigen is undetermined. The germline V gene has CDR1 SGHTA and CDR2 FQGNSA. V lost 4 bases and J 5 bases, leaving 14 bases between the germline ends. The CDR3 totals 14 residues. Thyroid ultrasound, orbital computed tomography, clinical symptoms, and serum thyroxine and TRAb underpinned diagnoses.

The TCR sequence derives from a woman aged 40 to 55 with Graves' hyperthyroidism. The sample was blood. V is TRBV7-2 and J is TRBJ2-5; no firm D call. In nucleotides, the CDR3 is TGTGCCAGCAGCTCCGGCCTACCCGCCGAGACCCAGTACTTC. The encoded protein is CASSSGLPAETQYF.